These 32 T cell receptor beta chains originate from one sample sequenced in a study of blood T cell repertoires in COVID-19. This table comes from immunoSEQ multiplex PCR, and its TCRdb copy is limited to in-frame clones, with some not included. The sample yields over 300,000 clones, about nine tenths seen once. The sample comprised PBMCs or T cells enriched from blood (not recorded which). These receptors came from a woman aged 18-29 years who had recovered from COVID-19.

The chain combines TRBV7-9 with TRBJ2-4, with a tentative D call TRBD1 (6 bases). The CDR3 totals 16 residues. V lost 5 bases and J 7 bases, leaving 21 bases between the germline ends. Germline CDR1 and CDR2: SEHNR and FQNEAQ (reference sequence). The CDR3 region is CASSPLGSARGNIQYF. The CDR3 nucleotides read TGTGCCAGCAGCCCGCTCGGTTCTGCTAGGGGGAACATTCAGTACTTC.

J is TRBJ2-7 and V is TRBV7-9; 7 bases align to TRBD1. CDR1 SEHNR and CDR2 FQNEAQ come from the germline V gene (reference sequence). After removal of 5 bases from V and 3 bases from J, the junction contained 7 bases not matched to a gene. The length of the CDR3 is 14 residues. Here the CDR3 DNA reads TGTGCCAGCAGCCTTCCAGGACAGGACTACGAGCAGTACTTC. Its protein product is CASSLPGQDYEQYF.

The V and J genes are TRBV19 and TRBJ1-4; D gene ambiguous. The germline V gene encodes CDR1 LNHDA and CDR2 SQIVND (reference sequence). Trimming cost V 8 bases and J 8 bases, with 12 bases left between them. This CDR3 region has 12 residues. In nucleotides, the CDR3 is TGTGCCAGTGGCCAATCACGCGAAAAACTGTTTTTT. Encoded protein: CASGQSREKLFF.

This clone was counted once. V usage is TRBV20-1 and J usage is TRBJ1-2; 7 bases are a match to TRBD1. Germline V gene lookup returns CDR1 DFQATT and CDR2 SNEGSKA (reference sequence). The CDR3 contains 13 residues. V was pared by 3 bases and J by 4 bases, with 5 bases of the junction left unmatched. CDR3 DNA sequence: TGCAGTGCTAGTGCGGGACAGTCCTATGGCTACACCTTC. Amino acid sequence: CSASAGQSYGYTF.

J is TRBJ1-5 and V is TRBV18; no clear D gene. Germline CDR1 reads KGHSH; CDR2 reads LQKENI. V lost 3 bases and J lost 6, with 15 bases in between. CDR3 length: 15 residues. CDR3 coding DNA: TGTGCCAGCTCACCCCAAGGAGGGTTCAGTCAGCCCCAGCATTTT. The encoded protein is CASSPQGGFSQPQHF.

This clone occurred once. The V call is TRBV5-1, the J call TRBJ2-2; no firm D call. This CDR3 has 14 amino acids. Trimming shortened V by 0 bases and J by 9 bases, and 12 bases separated the two germline ends. CDR1 is SGHRS and CDR2 is YFSETQ in the germline V gene. The DNA for the CDR3 is TGCGCCAGCAGCTTGGGATCAGGTCCTCGGGAGCTGTTTTTT. Translating gives CASSLGSGPRELFF.

The gene calls are TRBV28 and TRBJ2-4; 9 bases fit TRBD2. The length of the CDR3 is 18 residues. CDR1 MDHEN and CDR2 SYDVKM come from the germline V gene. The junction had 14 bases not matched to a gene; V was cut back by 4 bases and J by 4 bases. The CDR3 is CASSSLKRSGSTKNIQYF. CDR3 DNA: TGTGCCAGCAGTTCCTTGAAGCGTAGCGGGAGCACAAAAAACATTCAGTACTTC.

The V call is TRBV2, the J call TRBJ2-2, with 9 bases lining up with TRBD1. This CDR3 is 14 amino acids long. Trimming cost V 7 bases and J 7 bases; bases outside gene matches: 7. The V gene's germline CDR1 is SNHLY and CDR2 FYNNEI. Written as DNA, the CDR3 is TGTGCCAGCACAACAGGGGGCCGCGGCGGGGAGCTGTTTTTT. Protein product: CASTTGGRGGELFF.

This clone was seen once. The V gene is TRBV5-5, the J gene TRBJ1-3; D is unresolved. V was trimmed by 0 bases and J by 2 bases, leaving 12 bases between them. From germline, CDR1 is SGHKS and CDR2 YYEKEE (reference sequence). The CDR3 is 16 residues long. This chain's CDR3 is CASSLGRVSPGNTIYF. CDR3 nucleotides: TGTGCCAGCAGCTTGGGGCGGGTATCTCCTGGAAACACCATATATTTT.

The CDR3 DNA sequence: TGTGCCAGCAGCGTAGTACAGGGGGATGGCTACACCTTC. Its translation is CASSVVQGDGYTF. This chain uses TRBV9 with TRBJ1-2, with 8 positions matching TRBD1. Germline trimming cut 0 bases from V and 6 bases from J; bases unmatched to any gene: 1. In germline, CDR1 is SGDLS, CDR2 YYNGEE. This CDR3 region has 13 residues.

The chain is built from TRBV27 and TRBJ2-3; 7 positions match TRBD1. The CDR3 consists of 14 residues. Per the germline V gene, CDR1 is MNHEY and CDR2 is SMNVEV (reference sequence). V was pared by 10 bases and J by 4 bases, with 11 bases of the junction left unmatched. CDR3 in amino acids: CATRLRQGPDTQYF. DNA of the CDR3: TGTGCCACTCGACTGCGACAGGGTCCAGATACGCAGTATTTT.

The chain carries TRBV18 and TRBJ2-7, with TRBD1 matching over 12 bases. Germline trimming cut 2 bases from V and 5 bases from J; bases unmatched to any gene: 1. The CDR3 consists of 14 residues. Germline V CDR1 and CDR2: KGHSH, LQKENI. The CDR3 here is CASSPGTGGDEQYF. For the CDR3, the DNA is TGTGCCAGCTCACCAGGGACAGGGGGCGACGAGCAGTACTTC.

CDR3 in DNA: TGTGCCACCACAGGGTCTGGAAACACCATATATTTT. Translated: CATTGSGNTIYF. J is TRBJ1-3 and V is TRBV12-3 or TRBV12-4, with a tentative D call TRBD1 (6 bases). V gave up 10 bases and J gave up 1 base, with 8 bases separating them. This CDR3 is built from 12 residues.

CDR3 sequence reads: CASRVVGQGNSPLHF. The CDR3, as DNA: TGTGCCAGCAGGGTCGTGGGACAGGGTAATTCACCCCTCCACTTT. This rearrangement joins TRBV5-5 to TRBJ1-6; 9 bases line up with TRBD1. V was pared by 5 bases and J by 6 bases, with 6 bases of the junction left unmatched. CDR1 is SGHKS and CDR2 is YYEKEE in the germline V gene (reference sequence). The CDR3 has 15 amino acids.

V usage is TRBV6-5 and J usage is TRBJ2-7; 13 nucleotides align to TRBD2. The germline V gene encodes CDR1 MNHEY and CDR2 SVGAGI. Trimming at V came to 2 bases and at J to 3 bases, leaving 1 base not matched to a gene. There are 15 residues in the CDR3. The CDR3 nucleotides are TGTGCCAGCAGTTACGGGACTAGCGGGGTCTACGAGCAGTACTTC. Translating gives CASSYGTSGVYEQYF.

The rearrangement joins TRBV3-1 (or the pseudogene TRBV3-2) to TRBJ2-1; D ambiguous. The CDR3 consists of 14 residues. Germline V gene sequence: CDR1 LGHDT, CDR2 YNNKEL (reference sequence). Between the trimmed V and J ends, which lost 6 bases and 5 bases, there was a span of 14 bases. The CDR3 sequence: CASSYPLRHNEQFF. The CDR3 DNA sequence: TGTGCCAGCAGTTACCCCCTGAGGCACAATGAGCAGTTCTTC.

The chain recombines TRBV6-5 with TRBJ1-1; TRBD1 agrees at 8 bases. The CDR3 spans 13 residues. The germline V gene encodes CDR1 MNHEY and CDR2 SVGAGI. J was trimmed by 5 bases and V by 5 bases; bases with no gene match: 4. CDR3 protein: CASSQQGETEAFF. The CDR3 bases are TGTGCCAGCAGTCAACAGGGGGAGACTGAAGCTTTCTTT.

J is TRBJ2-3 and V is TRBV2; 12 bases fit TRBD1. Germline V gene sequence: CDR1 SNHLY, CDR2 FYNNEI. The ends lost 5 bases at V and 4 bases at J; junction bases unmatched: 4. This CDR3 has 15 amino acids. The CDR3: CASSMGQGAPDTQYF. The CDR3 nucleotides are TGTGCCAGCAGTATGGGACAGGGGGCCCCAGATACGCAGTATTTT.

A few counts support this clone. In the same sample, other DNA sequences code for this CDR3. The rearrangement links TRBV11-3 to TRBJ2-2; a possible D gene is TRBD1 (6 bases). CDR1 and CDR2 from the germline V gene are SGHNT and YENEEA. Between the trimmed V and J ends, which lost 1 base and 0 bases, there was a span of 6 bases. This CDR3 spans 15 amino acids. CDR3 sequence reads: CASSLGQANTGELFF. The DNA for the CDR3 is TGTGCCAGCAGCTTAGGACAGGCGAACACCGGGGAGCTGTTTTTT. Complete variable domain (other parts from reference TRBV11-3 and TRBJ2-2): EAGVVQSPRYKIIEKKQPVAFWCNPISGHNTLYWYLQNLGQGPELLIRYENEEAVDDSQLPKDRFSAERLKGVDSTLKIQPAELGDSAVYLCASSLGQANTGELFFGEGSRLTVL.

This chain links TRBV7-2 with TRBJ1-1; D is perhaps TRBD1 (6 bases). Trimming took off 0 bases at V and 4 bases at J, with 12 bases between the two ends. CDR1 is SGHTA, CDR2 FQGNSA, per germline. The CDR3 extends over 15 amino acids. CDR3 DNA sequence: TGTGCCAGCAGCTTAGCGCGAGGCAGGGGCACTGAAGCTTTCTTT. It translates to CASSLARGRGTEAFF.

This sequence joins TRBV4-1 and TRBJ2-7; 9 bases agree with TRBD2. The length of the CDR3 is 15 residues. V was pared by 4 bases and J by 2 bases, with 6 bases of the junction left unmatched. Germline V gene sequence: CDR1 MGHRA, CDR2 YSYEKL. CDR3 coding DNA: TGCGCCAGCAGCCTCTTAGCGGGAGTCCCCTACGAGCAGTACTTC. This codes for CASSLLAGVPYEQYF.

The CDR3 loop reads CASRSSDRGHVLTF. In nucleotides, the CDR3 is TGTGCCAGCAGGTCCTCGGACAGGGGGCACGTCCTGACTTTC. This sequence joins TRBV9 and TRBJ2-6; TRBD1 aligns across 11 bases. Germline CDR1 SGDLS, CDR2 YYNGEE. This CDR3 comprises 14 residues. Trimming at V came to 5 bases and at J to 11 bases, leaving 6 bases not matched to a gene. Filled out from reference TRBV9 and TRBJ2-6, the complete variable domain reads DSGVTQTPKHLITATGQRVTLRCSPRSGDLSVYWYQQSLDQGLQFLIQYYNGEERAKGNILERFSAQQFPDLHSELNLSSLELGDSALYFCASRSSDRGHVLTFGAGSRLTVL.

The V call is TRBV20-1, the J call TRBJ1-1, with 7 bases fitting TRBD1. Germline V gene lookup returns CDR1 DFQATT and CDR2 SNEGSKA (reference sequence). V was clipped by 3 bases and J by 1 base; unmatched bases: 5. The CDR3 is 14 residues long. CDR3 coding DNA: TGCAGTGCTAGTGGTGGGACAGCGAACACTGAAGCTTTCTTT. Its protein is CSASGGTANTEAFF.

This chain joins TRBV30 and TRBJ1-1; tentative D call: TRBD1 (5 bases). CDR1 is GTSNPN and CDR2 is SVGIG in the germline V gene (reference sequence). The CDR3 has 14 amino acids. V was pared by 0 bases and J by 3 bases, with 11 bases between. CDR3 DNA sequence: TGTGCCTGGAGTGTGGGGGGTTGGGACACTGAAGCTTTCTTT. Translation gives CAWSVGGWDTEAFF.

J is TRBJ1-1 and V is TRBV4-2; 9 bases fit TRBD1. V lost 1 base to trimming and J lost 6 bases; unmatched junction nucleotides: 6. CDR3 length equals 15 residues. Germline V gene lookup returns CDR1 LGHNA and CDR2 YNFKEQ. The CDR3 region is CASSQGLQGASEAFF. The CDR3, as DNA: TGTGCCAGCAGCCAAGGACTACAGGGGGCGTCTGAAGCTTTCTTT.

The gene calls are TRBV25-1 and TRBJ2-1; D uncertain. V was trimmed by 3 bases and J by 6 bases, leaving 12 bases between them. The CDR3 has 14 amino acids. CDR1 and CDR2 (germline): MGHDK, SYGVNS. The CDR3 here is CASSEVFSPNEQFF. CDR3 sequence (DNA): TGTGCCAGCAGTGAGGTCTTTAGTCCCAATGAGCAGTTCTTC. Filled out from reference TRBV25-1 and TRBJ2-1, the complete variable domain reads EADIYQTPRYLVIGTGKKITLECSQTMGHDKMYWYQQDPGMELHLIHYSYGVNSTEKGDLSSESTVSRIRTEHFPLTLESARPSHTSQYLCASSEVFSPNEQFFGPGTRLTVL.

The rearrangement joins TRBV4-1 to TRBJ1-1; 8 bases are shared with TRBD1. The CDR3 covers 16 residues. Losses at the gene ends were 4 bases for V and 1 base for J; bases not matched to a gene: 8. Germline V lookup: CDR1 MGHRA, CDR2 YSYEKL. CDR3 bases: TGCGCCAGCAGCCTCTATCAGGGGGCGGGGAACACTGAAGCTTTCTTT. Amino acids: CASSLYQGAGNTEAFF.

There are a few counts of this clone. The V call is TRBV7-9, the J call TRBJ2-2, with D perhaps matching TRBD1 (6 bases). The ends were cut back, 6 bases at V and 6 bases at J, with 14 bases in the middle. This CDR3 is built from 14 residues. CDR1 SEHNR and CDR2 FQNEAQ come from the germline V gene (reference sequence). The CDR3: CASSTHSGAGELFF. CDR3 bases: TGTGCCAGCAGTACCCATTCAGGGGCCGGGGAGCTGTTTTTT.

This sequence joins TRBV9 and TRBJ2-3; D is unresolved. CDR1 is SGDLS, CDR2 YYNGEE, per germline. The CDR3 totals 14 residues. V was shortened by 3 bases and J by 0 bases, with 8 bases between the two germline ends. In DNA form, the CDR3 reads TGTGCCAGCAGCGCTTTGACTAGCACAGATACGCAGTATTTT. Encoded protein: CASSALTSTDTQYF.

The chain links TRBV28 to TRBJ1-1; D remains ambiguous. Germline V CDR1 and CDR2: MDHEN, SYDVKM. The CDR3 length is 13 residues. Trimming stripped 10 bases from V and 0 bases from J, with 12 bases between. DNA of the CDR3: TGTGCCACCCGGGGAGCCATGAACACTGAAGCTTTCTTT. This encodes CATRGAMNTEAFF.

This rearrangement joins TRBV11-2 to TRBJ1-2, with 8 nucleotides matching TRBD1. The CDR3 has 16 residues. Germline V CDR1 and CDR2: SGHAT, FQNNGV. The V and J ends lost 5 bases and 4 bases, in that order; junction bases with no gene match: 12. This CDR3 reads CASSNRPGQEFYGYTF. The DNA of the CDR3 is TGTGCCAGCAGCAACCGACCGGGACAGGAATTCTATGGCTACACCTTC.

The genes are TRBV2 and TRBJ2-2, with TRBD1 identical over 7 bases. Unmatched junction bases numbered 4, after V lost 5 bases and J lost 1 base. Germline V lookup: CDR1 SNHLY, CDR2 FYNNEI. The CDR3 loop spans 15 amino acids. CDR3 coding DNA: TGTGCCAGCAGTATACAGGGGCAGAACACCGGGGAGCTGTTTTTT. It encodes CASSIQGQNTGELFF. Full variable domain (remainder filled in from reference TRBV2 and TRBJ2-2): EPEVTQTPSHQVTQMGQEVILRCVPISNHLYFYWYRQILGQKVEFLVSFYNNEISEKSEIFDDQFSVERPDGSNFTLKIRSTKLEDSAMYFCASSIQGQNTGELFFGEGSRLTVL.